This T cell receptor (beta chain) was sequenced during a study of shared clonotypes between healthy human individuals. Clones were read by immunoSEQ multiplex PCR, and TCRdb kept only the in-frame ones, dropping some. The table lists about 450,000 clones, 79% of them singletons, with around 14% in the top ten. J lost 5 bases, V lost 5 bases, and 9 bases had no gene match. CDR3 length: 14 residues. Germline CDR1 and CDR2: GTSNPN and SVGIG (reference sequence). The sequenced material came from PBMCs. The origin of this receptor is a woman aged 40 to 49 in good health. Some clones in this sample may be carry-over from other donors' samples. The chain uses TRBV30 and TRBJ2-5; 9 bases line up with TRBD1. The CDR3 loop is CAWDRQGVAETQYF. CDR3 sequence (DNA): TGTGCCTGGGACCGACAGGGGGTTGCGGAGACCCAGTACTTC.